The 20 T cell receptor beta chains listed next were all sequenced from one sample in a study of cytomegalovirus exposure and HLA in healthy donors. The primer mix had 60 Vbeta and 13 Jbeta primers. Method: immunoSEQ multiplex PCR; TCRdb's copy keeps in-frame clones and lacks some. The table shows about 150,000 clones, with around three fifths occurring only once. Specimen: PBMCs. Receptor source: a woman aged 30 to 39 in good health and CMV-seropositive.

This clone came up a few times. CDR3 nucleotides: TGTGCCAGCAGTACACAGGGGATTCAGCCCCAGCATTTT. Translation: CASSTQGIQPQHF. J is TRBJ1-5 and V is TRBV6-6; 7 bases fit TRBD1. From germline, CDR1 is MNHNY and CDR2 SVGAGI (reference sequence). V shed 5 bases, J shed 6 bases, and the junction held 4 bases outside the gene matches. CDR3 size: 13 residues.

This chain joins TRBV9 and TRBJ1-3; tentatively, D is TRBD1 (5 bases). The CDR3 length is 17 residues. In germline, CDR1 is SGDLS, CDR2 YYNGEE. V lost 0 bases and J lost 2, with 15 bases in between. CDR3 DNA sequence: TGTGCCAGCAGCGTAGGGCTGATGGGGGGGACTGGAAACACCATATATTTT. Its protein is CASSVGLMGGTGNTIYF.

This chain joins TRBV5-1 and TRBJ2-2, with 11 positions matching TRBD2. The CDR3 covers 15 residues. The V segment lost 4 bases and the J segment 4 bases; nucleotides outside the gene matches: 3. CDR1 SGHRS and CDR2 YFSETQ come from the germline V gene. As DNA, the CDR3 is TGCGCCAGCAGCCCGGGGACTAGCGGCACCGGGGAGCTGTTTTTT. The encoded protein is CASSPGTSGTGELFF.

This clone was detected a few times. V usage is TRBV11-2 and J usage is TRBJ2-5; TRBD2 matches at 9 bases. V shed 2 bases, J shed 5 bases, and the junction held 9 bases outside the gene matches. The germline V gene has CDR1 SGHAT and CDR2 FQNNGV. The length of the CDR3 is 16 residues. CDR3 coding DNA: TGTGCCAGCAGCTTAAGGACTAGCGTATTGCGGGAGACCCAGTACTTC. Protein product: CASSLRTSVLRETQYF.

The chain uses TRBV19 and TRBJ1-4; D uncertain. Between the trimmed V and J ends, which lost 4 bases and 8 bases, there was a span of 8 bases. From germline, CDR1 is LNHDA and CDR2 SQIVND (reference sequence). The CDR3 has 12 residues. The CDR3 sequence: CASSTFEEKLFF. The CDR3 DNA reads as TGTGCCAGTAGTACTTTTGAGGAAAAACTGTTTTTT.

J is TRBJ1-3 and V is TRBV4-1; 7 nucleotides agree with TRBD1. This CDR3 has 16 amino acids. The germline V gene has CDR1 MGHRA and CDR2 YSYEKL. V lost 2 bases to trimming and J lost 2 bases; unmatched junction nucleotides: 6. The CDR3 sequence is CASSQPDRDPGNTIYF. The CDR3 coding sequence is TGCGCCAGCAGCCAACCCGACAGGGACCCTGGAAACACCATATATTTT.

The chain is built from TRBV30 and TRBJ1-1; the D is unclear. V lost 0 bases to trimming and J lost 1 base, with 12 bases between them. Germline values: CDR1 GTSNPN, CDR2 SVGIG (reference sequence). The CDR3 length is 15 residues. CDR3 amino acids: CAWSVRYRTNTEAFF. Written as DNA, the CDR3 is TGTGCCTGGAGTGTACGGTACAGAACGAACACTGAAGCTTTCTTT.

The chain uses TRBV5-4 and TRBJ2-7, with D possibly matching TRBD1 (6 bases). There are 14 residues in the CDR3. V was trimmed by 3 bases and J by 0 bases, leaving 10 bases between them. Germline CDR1 and CDR2: SGHNT and YYREEE (reference sequence). Here the CDR3 DNA reads TGTGCCAGCAGCTGGGTGGGGGCCTCCTACGAGCAGTACTTC. It is translated as CASSWVGASYEQYF. Based on the CDR3 plus reference TRBV5-4 and TRBJ2-7, the full variable domain is ETGVTQSPTHLIKTRGQQVTLRCSSQSGHNTVSWYQQALGQGPQFIFQYYREEENGRGNFPPRFSGLQFPNYSSELNVNALELDDSALYLCASSWVGASYEQYFGPGTRLTVT.

J is TRBJ1-2 and V is TRBV5-1; TRBD1 agrees at 7 bases. J was trimmed by 3 bases and V by 3 bases; bases with no gene match: 14. Germline V CDR1 and CDR2: SGHRS, YFSETQ. This CDR3 region has 17 residues. CDR3 bases: TGCGCCAGCAGCTCCGTGCCAAGAAAAGGGGGCGACTATGGCTACACCTTC. It specifies CASSSVPRKGGDYGYTF.

V is TRBV2 and J is TRBJ2-3; 9 bases map to TRBD2. V was clipped by 11 bases and J by 4 bases; unmatched bases: 4. The germline gives CDR1 SNHLY, CDR2 FYNNEI. The CDR3 has 12 residues. The CDR3 DNA sequence: TGTGCCGCGACTAGCGGTGCAGATACGCAGTATTTT. Translation: CAATSGADTQYF.

The chain couples TRBV4-2 to TRBJ1-5, with TRBD1 matching 9 bases. The CDR3 spans 14 residues. Germline values: CDR1 LGHNA, CDR2 YNFKEQ. V gave up 4 bases and J gave up 2 bases; unmatched junction bases: 0. The CDR3 bases are TGTGCCAGCAGCCGGACAGGGGGCAATCAGCCCCAGCATTTT. Protein: CASSRTGGNQPQHF.

The CDR3 loop is CASSLMGASGELFF. CDR3 bases: TGCGCCAGCAGCTTAATGGGAGCATCCGGGGAGCTGTTTTTT. V and J are TRBV5-1 and TRBJ2-2; perhaps TRBD2 as D (5 bases). Trimming removed 2 bases from V and 6 bases from J, with 11 bases in between. This CDR3 region has 14 residues. The germline CDR1 and CDR2 sequences are SGHRS and YFSETQ.

J is TRBJ2-7 and V is TRBV10-1; 7 bases fit TRBD2. Trimming at V came to 4 bases and at J to 5 bases, leaving 8 bases not matched to a gene. Germline V gene data show CDR1 as WNHNN and CDR2 as SYGVQD (reference sequence). The CDR3 sequence is 14 residues long. The CDR3 region has the DNA TGCGCCAGCAGTGTGGGGGGAGGGCCTGACGAGCAGTACTTC. Amino acid sequence: CASSVGGGPDEQYF.

V gene TRBV19 combines with J gene TRBJ1-1, with D unresolved. CDR3 length: 12 amino acids. Germline CDR1 LNHDA, CDR2 SQIVND (reference sequence). The V and J ends lost 10 bases and 2 bases respectively, with 11 bases between them. In DNA, the CDR3 is TGTGCCACCAAAGAGGGAAACACTGAAGCTTTCTTT. This translates into CATKEGNTEAFF. The complete variable domain, with remaining parts taken from reference TRBV19 and TRBJ1-1, reads DGGITQSPKYLFRKEGQNVTLSCEQNLNHDAMYWYRQDPGQGLRLIYYSQIVNDFQKGDIAEGYSVSREKKESFPLTVTSAQKNPTAFYLCATKEGNTEAFFGQGTRLTVV.

The chain has TRBV5-1 and TRBJ2-1, with unresolved D. Germline lookup yields CDR1 SGHRS and CDR2 YFSETQ. V lost 0 bases and J 4 bases, leaving 2 bases between the germline ends. This CDR3 is 12 amino acids long. This CDR3 reads CASSLAYNEQFF. CDR3 DNA sequence: TGCGCCAGCAGCTTGGCTTACAATGAGCAGTTCTTC.

The V gene is TRBV2, the J gene TRBJ1-1; D unclear. The CDR3 has 15 amino acids. V lost 1 base and J 2 bases, leaving 11 bases between the germline ends. CDR1 and CDR2 (germline): SNHLY, FYNNEI. The DNA for the CDR3 is TGTGCCAGCAGTGAAGGCGTCAGACTTAACACTGAAGCTTTCTTT. It specifies CASSEGVRLNTEAFF. The entire variable domain, with the rest obtained from reference TRBV2 and TRBJ1-1, is as follows: EPEVTQTPSHQVTQMGQEVILRCVPISNHLYFYWYRQILGQKVEFLVSFYNNEISEKSEIFDDQFSVERPDGSNFTLKIRSTKLEDSAMYFCASSEGVRLNTEAFFGQGTRLTVV.

The chain uses TRBV10-3 and TRBJ2-7; 8 positions agree with TRBD2. Germline CDR1 reads ENHRY; CDR2 reads SYGVKD. The junction had 6 bases not matched to a gene; V was cut back by 0 bases and J by 5 bases. The CDR3 is made up of 15 amino acids. CDR3: CAISESGGGFNEQYF. The CDR3 region has the DNA TGTGCCATCAGTGAGTCGGGCGGGGGGTTCAACGAGCAGTACTTC.

The chain joins TRBV30 to TRBJ2-7; D gene uncertain. Germline V gene sequence: CDR1 GTSNPN, CDR2 SVGIG (reference sequence). The CDR3 runs 12 residues. V gave up 4 bases and J gave up 0 bases, with 7 bases separating them. CDR3 region: CAWNSGSYEQYF. DNA for the CDR3: TGTGCCTGGAATAGTGGCTCCTACGAGCAGTACTTC.

V is TRBV2 and J is TRBJ1-5, with D uncertain. With 4 bases removed from V and 6 bases from J, the gap between germline ends came to 7 bases. The CDR3 is 12 amino acids. In germline, CDR1 is SNHLY, CDR2 FYNNEI. For the CDR3, the DNA is TGTGCCAGCAGTGTATACAGTCAGCCCCAGCATTTT. This encodes CASSVYSQPQHF.

The genes are TRBV13 and TRBJ2-7; 10 bases agree with TRBD2. Germline loops: CDR1 PRHDT, CDR2 FYEKMQ (reference sequence). Unmatched junction bases numbered 7, after V lost 5 bases and J lost 3 bases. The CDR3 sequence is 15 residues long. The CDR3 nucleotides read TGTGCCAGCAGCGCGCGACTAGCGGGCCACTACGAGCAGTACTTC. Its protein product is CASSARLAGHYEQYF.